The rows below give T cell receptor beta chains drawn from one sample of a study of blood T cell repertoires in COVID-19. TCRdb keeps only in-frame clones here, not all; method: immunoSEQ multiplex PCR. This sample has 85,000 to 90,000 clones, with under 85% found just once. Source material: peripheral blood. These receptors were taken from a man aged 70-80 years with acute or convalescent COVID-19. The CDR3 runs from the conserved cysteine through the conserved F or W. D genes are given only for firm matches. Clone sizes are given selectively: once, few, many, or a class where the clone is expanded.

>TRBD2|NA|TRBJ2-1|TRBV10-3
CAISVETSSNEQFF
TGTGCCATCAGTGTGGAGACTAGCAGCAATGAGCAGTTCTTC
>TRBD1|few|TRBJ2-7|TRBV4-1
CASRTGQGPSYEQYF
TGCGCCAGCAGGACGGGACAGGGCCCCTCCTACGAGCAGTACTTC
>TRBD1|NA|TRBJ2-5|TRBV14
CASSHIGGRDQETQYF
TGTGCCAGCAGCCACATAGGGGGCAGGGACCAAGAGACCCAGTACTTC
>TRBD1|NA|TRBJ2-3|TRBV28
CASRTGTGGTDTQYF
TGTGCCAGCAGGACCGGGACAGGGGGAACAGATACGCAGTATTTT
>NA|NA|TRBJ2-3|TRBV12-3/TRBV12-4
CASSSGDTQYF
TGTGCCAGCAGCTCAGGCGATACGCAGTATTTT
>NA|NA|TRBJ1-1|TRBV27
CASSLARGNTEAFF
TGTGCCAGCAGTTTAGCCAGGGGGAACACTGAAGCTTTCTTT
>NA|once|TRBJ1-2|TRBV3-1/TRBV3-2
CASSHKNRAAYGYTF
TGTGCCAGCAGCCACAAGAACAGGGCGGCCTATGGCTACACCTTC
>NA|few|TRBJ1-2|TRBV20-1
CSATTAYGYTF
TGCAGTGCTACGACAGCGTATGGCTACACCTTC
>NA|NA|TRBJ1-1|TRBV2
CASRGQRGAFF
TGTGCCAGCAGAGGACAGCGAGGCGCTTTCTTT
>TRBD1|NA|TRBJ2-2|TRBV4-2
CASSQDQGQVTGELFF
TGTGCCAGCAGCCAAGATCAGGGACAGGTGACCGGGGAGCTGTTTTTT
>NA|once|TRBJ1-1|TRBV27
CASSLPGNTEAFF
TGTGCCAGCAGTTTACCGGGAAACACTGAAGCTTTCTTT
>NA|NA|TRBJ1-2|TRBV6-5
CASSLTENYGYTF
TGTGCCAGCTCCCTGACAGAAAACTATGGCTACACCTTC
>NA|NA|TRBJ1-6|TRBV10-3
CATGGGAENSPLHF
TGTGCCACGGGGGGAGGGGCGGAAAATTCACCCCTCCACTTT
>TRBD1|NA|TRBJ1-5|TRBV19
CASKGQGLSNQPQHF
TGTGCCAGTAAGGGACAGGGGCTTAGCAATCAGCCCCAGCATTTT
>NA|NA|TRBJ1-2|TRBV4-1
CASSQIVTGYNYGYTF
TGCGCCAGCAGCCAAATAGTTACGGGTTATAACTATGGCTACACCTTC
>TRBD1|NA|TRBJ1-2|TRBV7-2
CASSTGQGAAYGYTF
TGTGCCAGCAGCACGGGACAGGGAGCAGCCTATGGCTACACCTTC
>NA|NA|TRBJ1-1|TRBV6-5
CASSSGHPVNTEAFF
TGTGCCAGCAGTTCAGGACATCCCGTGAACACTGAAGCTTTCTTT
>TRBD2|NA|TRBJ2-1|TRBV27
CASSFRRGNNNEQFF
TGTGCCAGCAGTTTCAGGCGGGGGAATAACAATGAGCAGTTCTTC
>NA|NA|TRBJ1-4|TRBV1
CTSTPTRNEKLFF
TGCACCAGCACGCCCACTCGTAATGAAAAACTGTTTTTT
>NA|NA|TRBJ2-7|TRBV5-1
CASSLVGVEQYF
TGCGCCAGCAGCTTGGTAGGGGTTGAGCAGTACTTC
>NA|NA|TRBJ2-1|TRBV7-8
CASSRGVNNEQFF
TGTGCCAGCAGCCGAGGAGTCAACAATGAGCAGTTCTTC
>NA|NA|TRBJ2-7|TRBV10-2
CASSVIQGVEQYF
TGCGCCAGCAGTGTAATACAGGGAGTCGAGCAGTACTTC
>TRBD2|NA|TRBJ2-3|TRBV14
CASSQKPVAGAYGTDTQYF
TGTGCCAGCAGCCAAAAACCCGTAGCGGGGGCGTATGGCACAGATACGCAGTATTTT
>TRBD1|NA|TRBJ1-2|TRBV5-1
CASSPRDQGAGYTF
TGCGCCAGCAGCCCCCGTGACCAGGGGGCTGGCTACACCTTC
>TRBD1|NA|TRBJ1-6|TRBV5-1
CASSWTGEPFNSPLHF
TGCGCCAGCAGCTGGACAGGGGAGCCCTTTAATTCACCCCTCCACTTT
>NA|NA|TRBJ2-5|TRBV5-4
CASSITGGGSGTQYF
TGTGCCAGCAGCATTACAGGGGGAGGGTCAGGGACCCAGTACTTC
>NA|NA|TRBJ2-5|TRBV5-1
CASSSLGGQMETQYF
TGCGCCAGCAGCTCCCTGGGGGGGCAGATGGAGACCCAGTACTTC
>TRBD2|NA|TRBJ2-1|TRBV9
CASSVGTSGGRDEQFF
TGTGCCAGCAGCGTAGGGACTAGCGGGGGGAGGGATGAGCAGTTCTTC
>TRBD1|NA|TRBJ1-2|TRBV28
CASTTGQGPNYGYTF
TGTGCCAGCACAACTGGACAGGGGCCCAACTATGGCTACACCTTC
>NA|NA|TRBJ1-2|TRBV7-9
CASSLAGDSGYGYTF
TGTGCCAGCAGCTTAGCAGGGGATTCTGGCTATGGCTACACCTTC
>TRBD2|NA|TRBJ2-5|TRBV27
CASSFNGREETQYF
TGTGCCAGCAGTTTCAATGGGAGGGAGGAGACCCAGTACTTC
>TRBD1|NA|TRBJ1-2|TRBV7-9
CASSLGQDYGYTF
TGTGCCAGCAGCTTGGGACAGGACTATGGCTACACCTTC
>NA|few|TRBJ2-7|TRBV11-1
CALSTGLTHEQYF
TGTGCCCTTTCTACAGGGCTTACCCACGAGCAGTACTTC
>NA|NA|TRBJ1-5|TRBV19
CASSRTNSNQPQHF
TGTGCCAGTAGTCGGACTAATAGCAATCAGCCCCAGCATTTT
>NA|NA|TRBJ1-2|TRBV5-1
CASSLYSVGYTF
TGCGCCAGCAGCTTGTATTCAGTCGGCTACACCTTC
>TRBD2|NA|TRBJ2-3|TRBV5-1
CASSLAIAGGPSDTQYF
TGCGCCAGCAGCTTGGCCATAGCGGGGGGGCCATCAGATACGCAGTATTTT
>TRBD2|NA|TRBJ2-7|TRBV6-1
CASSEGILAGAYEQYF
TGTGCCAGCAGTGAAGGAATTCTCGCGGGGGCCTACGAGCAGTACTTC
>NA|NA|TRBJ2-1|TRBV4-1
CASSQEGLYNEQFF
TGCGCCAGCAGCCAAGAGGGGCTCTACAATGAGCAGTTCTTC
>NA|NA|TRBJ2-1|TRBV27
CASSSQNNEQFF
TGTGCCAGCAGTTCACAGAACAATGAGCAGTTCTTC
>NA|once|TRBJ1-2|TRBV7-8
CASSLEAGISYGYTF
TGTGCCAGCAGCTTAGAGGCAGGGATCAGCTATGGCTACACCTTC
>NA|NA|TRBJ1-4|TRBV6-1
CASGPGSRNEKLFF
TGTGCCAGCGGCCCTGGGAGCCGTAATGAAAAACTGTTTTTT
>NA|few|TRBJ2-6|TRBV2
CASSVRDSGANVLTF
TGTGCCAGCAGTGTCCGGGACTCTGGGGCCAACGTCCTGACTTTC
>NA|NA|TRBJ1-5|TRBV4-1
CASSPGYGPNQPQHF
TGCGCCAGCAGCCCGGGGTACGGCCCCAATCAGCCCCAGCATTTT